One and the same sample provided the 18 T cell receptor beta chains below, sequenced in a study of CD8 T cells in Susac syndrome. Random hexamers served to reverse transcribe roughly 0.5 to 1 ug RNA. One entry per CDR3 protein, called by TCRdb with MiXCR from the immunoSEQ multiplex PCR reads. The sample records 75,000 to 95,000 distinct CDR3 sequences, around 95% being singletons. The sequenced sample consisted of CD8+ T cells from PBMCs. The receptors were sampled from a human donor with Susac syndrome.

This chain connects TRBV13 to TRBJ2-5; tentatively, D is TRBD2 (5 bases). The CDR3 totals 13 residues. V was clipped by 3 bases and J by 3 bases, with 8 bases between them. The germline gives CDR1 PRHDT, CDR2 FYEKMQ (reference sequence). The DNA for the CDR3 is TGTGCCAGCAGCTTGCCCGGGAAAGAGACCCAGTACTTC. Translating gives CASSLPGKETQYF.

This chain uses TRBV9 with TRBJ2-6; maybe TRBD2 (5 bases). The CDR3 sequence is 16 residues long. V dropped 0 bases and J dropped 0 bases, with 7 bases sitting between them. The germline V gene encodes CDR1 SGDLS and CDR2 YYNGEE. CDR3 nucleotide sequence: TGTGCCAGCAGCGTAGCTGCGGGCTCTGGGGCCAACGTCCTGACTTTC. It translates to CASSVAAGSGANVLTF.

The V call is TRBV25-1, the J call TRBJ2-1; no firm D call. Trimming stripped 4 bases from V and 7 bases from J, with 5 bases between. This CDR3 has 11 residues. CDR1 is MGHDK and CDR2 is SYGVNS in the germline V gene. CDR3 DNA: TGTGCCAGCAGTGTGGCAAATGAGCAGTTCTTC. It yields the protein CASSVANEQFF.

V is TRBV19 and J is TRBJ2-1, with 9 nucleotides matching TRBD2. J lost 7 bases, V lost 4 bases, and 8 bases had no gene match. CDR1 and CDR2 (germline): LNHDA, SQIVND (reference sequence). The CDR3 runs to 15 residues. CDR3 nucleotides: TGTGCCAGTAGTAATGCGGCGGGAGGGCCTAATGAGCAGTTCTTC. Encoded protein: CASSNAAGGPNEQFF. Variable domain in full (rest from reference TRBV19 and TRBJ2-1): DGGITQSPKYLFRKEGQNVTLSCEQNLNHDAMYWYRQDPGQGLRLIYYSQIVNDFQKGDIAEGYSVSREKKESFPLTVTSAQKNPTAFYLCASSNAAGGPNEQFFGPGTRLTVL.

DNA of the CDR3: TGTGCCAGCAGCGAAGGGACCTCTGGAAACACCATATATTTT. This encodes CASSEGTSGNTIYF. The chain has TRBV9 and TRBJ1-3, with D tentatively TRBD1 (5 bases). Germline V lookup: CDR1 SGDLS, CDR2 YYNGEE. Trimming left V 3 bases short and J 0 bases short, with 7 bases between. The CDR3 contains 14 residues.

This clonotype was counted once. The chain employs TRBV28 and TRBJ1-5; 7 bases line up with TRBD1. The J segment lost 8 bases and the V segment lost 8 bases, leaving 9 bases of the junction unmatched. CDR3 size: 13 residues. The germline V gene has CDR1 MDHEN and CDR2 SYDVKM. CDR3 residues: CASGIDRAKPQHF. CDR3 nucleotide sequence: TGTGCCAGCGGGATAGACAGGGCAAAGCCCCAGCATTTT.

The V gene is TRBV6-2 or TRBV6-3, the J gene TRBJ2-3; D is unclear. CDR3 length: 15 amino acids. CDR1 MNHEY and CDR2 SVGEGT come from the germline V gene. V lost 3 bases to trimming and J lost 3 bases, with 13 bases between them. The CDR3 sequence is CASSYEEIPTDTQYF. The CDR3 DNA follows: TGTGCCAGCAGTTATGAAGAAATTCCTACAGATACGCAGTATTTT.

The chain employs TRBV27 and TRBJ2-5; 8 nucleotides agree with TRBD2. There are 15 residues in the CDR3. The J segment lost 1 base and the V segment lost 5 bases, leaving 6 bases of the junction unmatched. The germline gives CDR1 MNHEY, CDR2 SMNVEV (reference sequence). The CDR3 sequence: CASSLNSGSQETQYF. The CDR3 DNA reads TGTGCCAGCAGTCTCAACAGCGGGAGCCAAGAGACCCAGTACTTC.

V and J are TRBV29-1 and TRBJ1-3, with D perhaps matching TRBD1 (6 bases). V shed 0 bases and J shed 0 bases, with 15 bases lying between them. Germline CDR1 is SQVTM and CDR2 is ANQGSEA. The CDR3 runs to 17 residues. CDR3 loop: CSVEDRKGHRSGNTIYF. The CDR3 DNA reads TGCAGCGTTGAAGATAGGAAGGGACACCGCTCTGGAAACACCATATATTTT.

CDR3 nucleotide sequence: TGTGCCAGCAGTTTGGGGACAGGCGATGAGCAGTTCTTC. Protein sequence: CASSLGTGDEQFF. This chain connects TRBV12-3 or TRBV12-4 to TRBJ2-1, with 8 positions matching TRBD1. Trimming cost V 3 bases and J 8 bases; bases outside gene matches: 3. This CDR3 region has 13 residues.

The chain links TRBV6-5 to TRBJ2-5, with a tentative D call TRBD2 (5 bases). CDR1 is MNHEY and CDR2 is SVGAGI in the germline V gene. Trimming removed 0 bases from V and 0 bases from J, with 8 bases in between. The length of the CDR3 is 15 residues. CDR3 region: CASSYSLDYQETQYF. The CDR3, as DNA: TGTGCCAGCAGTTACTCGCTGGACTACCAAGAGACCCAGTACTTC.

The chain uses TRBV11-1 and TRBJ2-4; the D is unclear. There are 13 residues in the CDR3. V lost 3 bases, J lost 8 bases, and 11 bases lay in between. The germline gives CDR1 SGHAT, CDR2 FQDESV (reference sequence). The CDR3 region is CASSFGWQDIQYF. For the CDR3, the DNA is TGTGCCAGCAGCTTTGGGTGGCAAGACATTCAGTACTTC.

The genes are TRBV20-1 and TRBJ1-5; no firm D call. Trimming shortened V by 1 base and J by 5 bases, and 15 bases separated the two germline ends. Germline V gene lookup returns CDR1 DFQATT and CDR2 SNEGSKA (reference sequence). This CDR3 contains 15 residues. CDR3 region: CSARGHPREDQPQHF. CDR3 sequence (DNA): TGCAGTGCTAGAGGCCACCCCAGAGAAGATCAGCCCCAGCATTTT.

The chain couples TRBV6-5 to TRBJ2-7; 8 nucleotides line up with TRBD2. Germline CDR1 MNHEY, CDR2 SVGAGI. This CDR3 region has 15 residues. With V trimmed by 6 bases and J by 2 bases, 9 bases remained unmatched. DNA for the CDR3: TGTGCCAGCAGAGGTAGCGGGGTTGCAACCTACGAGCAGTACTTC. Its translation: CASRGSGVATYEQYF.

This chain joins TRBV19 and TRBJ1-5; 8 bases align to TRBD1. This CDR3 contains 15 residues. Looked up from germline, CDR1 is LNHDA and CDR2 is SQIVND (reference sequence). Trimming removed 5 bases from V and 2 bases from J; junction bases left unmatched: 5. Here the CDR3 DNA reads TGTGCCAGTAGTTTACAGGGGGTCGGCAATCAGCCCCAGCATTTT. This gives the protein CASSLQGVGNQPQHF.

The V gene is TRBV6-2 or TRBV6-3, the J gene TRBJ2-5; TRBD2 is a possible D gene (6 bases). CDR1 MNHEY and CDR2 SVGEGT come from the germline V gene. The V end was cut by 7 bases, the J end by 2 bases, with 11 bases between. The CDR3 length is 13 residues. The chain's CDR3 is CASTNGGQETQYF. DNA for the CDR3: TGTGCCAGCACCAACGGAGGGCAAGAGACCCAGTACTTC.

V usage is TRBV5-1 and J usage is TRBJ1-1; no clear D. This CDR3 has 15 amino acids. V gave up 3 bases and J gave up 3 bases, with 15 bases separating them. The germline V gene has CDR1 SGHRS and CDR2 YFSETQ. CDR3 coding DNA: TGCGCCAGCAGCTCCCCGGCCCGTGGGGACACTGAAGCTTTCTTT. It codes for CASSSPARGDTEAFF.

V gene TRBV2 combines with J gene TRBJ2-3; possibly TRBD2 for D (6 bases). Germline assignment: CDR1 SNHLY and CDR2 FYNNEI. The V end lost 6 bases, the J end lost 5 bases, and 18 bases lay between the germline ends. CDR3 length equals 15 residues. The CDR3 DNA reads as TGTGCCAGCAGGGGTCGGGGATTGGAGGGAGATACGCAGTATTTT. Translation: CASRGRGLEGDTQYF.